This TCR beta chain is from a study of STAT3 mutations in large granular lymphocyte leukemia. Study results and caveats: In T-cell large granular lymphocyte leukemia, about half of patients showed multiple immunodominant subclonotypes. Clonal expansion was inferred from samples taken at other timepoints. Variable sampling intervals and differing treatment regimens complicated linking therapy response to TCR clonal burden changes. In about 30% of the 18 patients, new TCR clonotypes emerged after therapy.

As concerns this clone: What it binds is not known.

Assay used: immunoSEQ multiplex PCR; TCRdb lists only in-frame clones, some missing. The table has 5,500 to 6,500 clones, around 74% seen once. This CDR3 spans 13 amino acids. Germline V gene data show CDR1 as MNHEY and CDR2 as SVGAGI. Trimming removed 9 bases from V and 2 bases from J, with 11 bases in between. Sequenced sample: peripheral blood mononuclear cells. The clonotype comes from a man between 35 and 55 years old with T-cell large granular lymphocyte leukemia. Some clones in this sample may be carry-over from other donors' samples. The J gene is TRBJ2-1, the V gene TRBV6-5; possible D gene TRBD2, 6 bases. The CDR3 region is CASLAGPYNEQFF. The CDR3 DNA reads as TGTGCCAGTCTCGCGGGACCCTACAATGAGCAGTTCTTC.